Following are 22 T cell receptor beta chains from one sample sequenced in a study of identical twins. TCRdb re-called the 5' RACE reads through MiXCR, storing one row per CDR3 protein. The sample shows some 1,600,000 distinct CDR3 sequences, 32% of them seen only once. Source material: cord blood. The source of these receptors is a newborn girl in good health.

This clonotype was recorded once. The chain has TRBV29-1 and TRBJ2-4; 7 bases match TRBD2. The assigned J gene may be wrong: the sequence end matches TRBJ2-5 better. Germline CDR1 and CDR2: SQVTM and ANQGSEA. This CDR3 comprises 13 residues. The CDR3 reads CSVWREGRETQYF. Here the CDR3 DNA reads TGCAGCGTTTGGAGGGAGGGCCGGGAGACCCAGTACTTC.

The V and J genes are TRBV5-4 and TRBJ2-3, with TRBD1 as a possible D gene (6 bases). The CDR3 has 16 residues. CDR1 SGHNT and CDR2 YYREEE come from the germline V gene (reference sequence). The V gene lost 3 bases and the J gene lost 3 bases, with 17 bases spanning the gap. CDR3 region: CASSSGPGASTDTQYF. The CDR3 bases are TGTGCCAGCAGCTCCGGGCCAGGGGCGAGTACAGATACGCAGTATTTT.

The DNA of the CDR3 is TGCAGTGCTAGTAGAATAGGGATTTCCTACGAGCAGTACTTC. Protein sequence: CSASRIGISYEQYF. The chain combines TRBV20-1 with TRBJ2-7; unclear D gene. Germline values: CDR1 DFQATT, CDR2 SNEGSKA (reference sequence). The CDR3 runs 14 residues. Trimming left V 3 bases short and J 1 base short, with 13 bases between.

The chain employs TRBV7-2 and TRBJ1-5; 7 positions agree with TRBD1. Germline V gene data show CDR1 as SGHTA and CDR2 as FQGNSA. Trimming removed 5 bases from V and 12 bases from J; junction bases left unmatched: 10. This CDR3 comprises 13 residues. The CDR3 sequence is CTSSIPQGGLQHF. The CDR3 DNA sequence: TGTACCAGCAGCATCCCTCAGGGGGGACTCCAGCATTTT.

The sample holds a few counts of this clonotype. The chain links TRBV5-5 to TRBJ2-2; D call uncertain. Germline lookup yields CDR1 SGHKS and CDR2 YYEKEE (reference sequence). The CDR3 has 14 amino acids. V was shortened by 6 bases and J by 4 bases, with 13 bases between the two germline ends. As DNA, the CDR3 is TGTGCCAGCAACCACGTCACGAGCACCGGGGAGCTGTTTTTT. This gives the protein CASNHVTSTGELFF.

The chain couples TRBV10-1 to TRBJ1-2; 9 bases fit TRBD1. The CDR3 covers 14 residues. The V gene end was trimmed by 3 bases and the J gene end by 4 bases; junction bases not matched to a gene: 3. CDR1 is WNHNN and CDR2 is SYGVQD in the germline V gene (reference sequence). The CDR3 loop is CASSDSTGGYGYTF. Here the CDR3 DNA reads TGCGCCAGCAGTGACTCGACAGGGGGCTATGGCTACACCTTC.

A word on this clonotype: At one end, the junction sequence differs from germline, possibly due to a read error. The CDR3 here is CASSLRGTVTQYF. CDR3 nucleotides: TGTGCCAGCAGCTTAAGGGGCACAGTTACGCAGTATTTT. The chain joins TRBV7-2 to TRBJ2-3; D perhaps matches TRBD1 (5 bases). The germline V gene has CDR1 SGHTA and CDR2 FQGNSA. The CDR3 has 13 residues.

This clonotype has more than one count but fewer than ten. This chain uses TRBV12-3 or TRBV12-4 with TRBJ2-2, with D unclear. This CDR3 comprises 14 residues. The germline V and J ends were trimmed by 0 bases and 6 bases, with 8 bases remaining between them. The CDR3 nucleotides read TGTGCCAGCAGTTTAGCTAAGTCCGCCGGGGAGCTGTTTTTT. It is translated as CASSLAKSAGELFF.

This clonotype has only a few counts. The J gene is TRBJ2-2, the V gene TRBV4-1; unclear D gene. The germline V and J ends were trimmed by 7 bases and 0 bases, with 9 bases remaining between them. Germline lookup yields CDR1 MGHRA and CDR2 YSYEKL. This CDR3 is 14 amino acids long. The CDR3 DNA sequence: TGCGCCAGCAAGATCGCGGCGAACACCGGGGAGCTGTTTTTT. Translated, it gives CASKIAANTGELFF.

The V and J genes are TRBV29-1 and TRBJ2-7, with 8 bases aligning to TRBD1. This CDR3 spans 16 amino acids. The trim removed 3 bases at V and 0 bases at J, leaving 10 bases unmatched. Germline assignment: CDR1 SQVTM and CDR2 ANQGSEA. For the CDR3, the DNA is TGCAGCGTTGAGGGCACACAGGGGGAGCCCTCCTACGAGCAGTACTTC. Its translation: CSVEGTQGEPSYEQYF.

This chain links TRBV9 with TRBJ1-2; 8 positions match TRBD1. This CDR3 is built from 14 residues. Losses at the gene ends were 2 bases for V and 8 bases for J; bases not matched to a gene: 8. Germline CDR1 SGDLS, CDR2 YYNGEE. DNA of the CDR3: TGTGCCAGCAGCGTCGGACAGGGAAGAGGGGGCTACACCTTC. Translation gives CASSVGQGRGGYTF.

J is TRBJ2-7 and V is TRBV5-1, with D possibly being TRBD1 (6 bases). The CDR3 is 14 residues long. Trimming left V 0 bases short and J 5 bases short, with 12 bases between. Per the germline V gene, CDR1 is SGHRS and CDR2 is YFSETQ. DNA of the CDR3: TGCGCCAGCAGCTTGGATACAGGGCCCAACGAGCAGTACTTC. Encoded protein: CASSLDTGPNEQYF.

This clonotype was counted between two and nine times. This chain links TRBV10-3 with TRBJ1-1; 10 nucleotides agree with TRBD1. The CDR3 runs to 15 residues. The V and J ends lost 3 bases and 3 bases, in that order; junction bases with no gene match: 4. Germline loops: CDR1 ENHRY, CDR2 SYGVKD. In DNA form, the CDR3 reads TGTGCCATCAGTGAACCCGGACAGGGGGACACTGAAGCTTTCTTT. It translates to CAISEPGQGDTEAFF.

The V and J genes are TRBV2 and TRBJ2-3; TRBD2 matches at 12 bases. The germline CDR1 and CDR2 sequences are SNHLY and FYNNEI. V lost 5 bases to trimming and J lost 0 bases; unmatched junction nucleotides: 3. This CDR3 contains 16 residues. CDR3 sequence (DNA): TGTGCCAGCAGTACTAGCGGGAGGATAAGCACAGATACGCAGTATTTT. Protein: CASSTSGRISTDTQYF.

This clonotype came up a few times. The chain employs TRBV29-1 and TRBJ2-2; weak D call: TRBD2 (7 bases). The germline V and J ends were trimmed by 3 bases and 9 bases, with 14 bases remaining between them. The CDR3 has 13 residues. The V gene's germline CDR1 is SQVTM and CDR2 ANQGSEA. CDR3 sequence: CSVDGGALRELFF. DNA of the CDR3: TGCAGCGTTGATGGGGGGGCTTTGAGGGAGCTGTTTTTT.

The J gene is TRBJ1-2, the V gene TRBV6-1; D not certain. Germline V gene data show CDR1 as MNHNS and CDR2 as SASEGT. V lost 2 bases, J lost 5 bases, and 9 bases lay in between. The length of the CDR3 is 13 residues. DNA for the CDR3: TGTGCCAGCAGTGAATTGGGGAAGTATGGCTACACCTTC. Translated: CASSELGKYGYTF.

The chain recombines TRBV29-1 with TRBJ2-7; tentative D call: TRBD1 (5 bases). The CDR3 is 13 residues long. The ends were cut back, 1 base at V and 6 bases at J, with 13 bases in the middle. Germline loops: CDR1 SQVTM, CDR2 ANQGSEA. CDR3 sequence reads: CSVEVQGWGEQYF. Here the CDR3 DNA reads TGCAGCGTTGAAGTTCAGGGTTGGGGCGAGCAGTACTTC.

This chain links TRBV7-2 with TRBJ2-7, with 9 bases aligning to TRBD2. V shed 3 bases, J shed 2 bases, and the junction held 5 bases outside the gene matches. Germline CDR1 is SGHTA and CDR2 is FQGNSA. The CDR3 loop spans 15 amino acids. CDR3 nucleotides: TGTGCCAGCAGCTTTTCTCCTAGCGGGGCCTACGAGCAGTACTTC. It codes for CASSFSPSGAYEQYF. The variable domain in full, completed from reference TRBV7-2 and TRBJ2-7, reads GAGVSQSPSNKVTEKGKDVELRCDPISGHTALYWYRQSLGQGLEFLIYFQGNSAPDKSGLPSDRFSAERTGGSVSTLTIQRTQQEDSAVYLCASSFSPSGAYEQYFGPGTRLTVT.

The rearrangement links TRBV27 to TRBJ2-1, with no clear D. Trimming cost V 7 bases and J 0 bases, with 22 bases left between them. CDR3 length: 18 amino acids. Germline V gives CDR1 MNHEY, CDR2 SMNVEV (reference sequence). The CDR3 coding sequence is TGTGCCAGCATGGATGTCGGCCTTGGACCGAGCTCCTACAATGAGCAGTTCTTC. Amino acid sequence: CASMDVGLGPSSYNEQFF.

This rearrangement joins TRBV6-1 to TRBJ1-4; D gene ambiguous. The CDR3 covers 13 residues. CDR1 and CDR2 (germline): MNHNS, SASEGT. Trimming shortened V by 7 bases and J by 4 bases, and 10 bases separated the two germline ends. Here the CDR3 DNA reads TGTGCCAGCAAGAAGCAGGTTAATGAAAAACTGTTTTTT. Amino acid sequence: CASKKQVNEKLFF.

The sample holds a few counts of this clonotype. The J gene is TRBJ2-1, the V gene TRBV4-2; D not resolved. The germline V gene has CDR1 LGHNA and CDR2 YNFKEQ. With 1 base removed from V and 5 bases from J, the gap between germline ends came to 15 bases. The CDR3 totals 16 residues. Here the CDR3 DNA reads TGTGCCAGCAGCCAAGCCAAGAATCATTTCCACAATGAGCAGTTCTTC. Amino acids: CASSQAKNHFHNEQFF.

This rearrangement joins TRBV27 to TRBJ2-1, with D possibly being TRBD2 (6 bases). V was shortened by 6 bases and J by 3 bases, with 15 bases between the two germline ends. This CDR3 contains 15 residues. Germline loops: CDR1 MNHEY, CDR2 SMNVEV (reference sequence). This CDR3 reads CASSQRTNSYNEQFF. CDR3 coding DNA: TGTGCCAGCAGCCAAAGGACTAACAGCTACAATGAGCAGTTCTTC.